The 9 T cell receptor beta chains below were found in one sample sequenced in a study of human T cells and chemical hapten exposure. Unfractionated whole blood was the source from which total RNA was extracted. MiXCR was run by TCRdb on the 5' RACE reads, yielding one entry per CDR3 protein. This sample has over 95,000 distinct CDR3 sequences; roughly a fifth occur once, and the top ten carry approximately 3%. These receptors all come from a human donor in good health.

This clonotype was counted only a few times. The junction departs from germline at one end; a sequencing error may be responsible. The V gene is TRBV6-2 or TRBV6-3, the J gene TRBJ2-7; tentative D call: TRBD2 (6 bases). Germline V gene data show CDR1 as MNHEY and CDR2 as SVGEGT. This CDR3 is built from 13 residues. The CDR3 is CASSSSLPGRSGF. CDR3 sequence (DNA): TGTGCCAGCAGTTCTTCTCTCCCAGGGAGGTCAGGCTTC.

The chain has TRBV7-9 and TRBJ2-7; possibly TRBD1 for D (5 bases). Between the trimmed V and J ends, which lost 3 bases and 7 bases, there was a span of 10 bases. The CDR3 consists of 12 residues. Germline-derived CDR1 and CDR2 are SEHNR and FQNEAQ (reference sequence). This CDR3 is CASSLVGVEQYF. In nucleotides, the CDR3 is TGTGCCAGCAGCTTGGTAGGGGTAGAGCAGTACTTC.

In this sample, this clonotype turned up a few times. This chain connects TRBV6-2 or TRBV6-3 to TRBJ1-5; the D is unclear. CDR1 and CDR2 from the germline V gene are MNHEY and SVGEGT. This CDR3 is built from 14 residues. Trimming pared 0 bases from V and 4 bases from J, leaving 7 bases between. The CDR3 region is CASSYSGENQPQHF. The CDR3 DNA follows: TGTGCCAGCAGTTACTCCGGGGAGAATCAGCCCCAGCATTTT.

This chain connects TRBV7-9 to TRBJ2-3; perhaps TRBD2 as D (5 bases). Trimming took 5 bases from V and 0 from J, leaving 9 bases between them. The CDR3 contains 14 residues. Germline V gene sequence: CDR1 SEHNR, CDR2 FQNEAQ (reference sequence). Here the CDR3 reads CASSPGFSTDTQYF. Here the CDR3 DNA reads TGTGCCAGCAGCCCGGGATTTAGCACAGATACGCAGTATTTT.

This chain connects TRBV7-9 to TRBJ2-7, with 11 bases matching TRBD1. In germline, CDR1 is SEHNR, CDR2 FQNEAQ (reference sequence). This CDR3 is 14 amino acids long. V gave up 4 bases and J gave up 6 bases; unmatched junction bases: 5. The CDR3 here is CASSSGQGAREQYF. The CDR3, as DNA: TGTGCCAGCAGCTCCGGACAGGGGGCACGCGAGCAGTACTTC.

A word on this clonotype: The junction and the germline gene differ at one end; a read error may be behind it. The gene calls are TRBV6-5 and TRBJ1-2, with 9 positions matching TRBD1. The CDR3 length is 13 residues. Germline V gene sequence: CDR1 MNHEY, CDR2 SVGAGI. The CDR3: CASRTGGNYGDTF. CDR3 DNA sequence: TGTGCCAGCAGAACAGGGGGCAACTATGGCGACACCTTC.

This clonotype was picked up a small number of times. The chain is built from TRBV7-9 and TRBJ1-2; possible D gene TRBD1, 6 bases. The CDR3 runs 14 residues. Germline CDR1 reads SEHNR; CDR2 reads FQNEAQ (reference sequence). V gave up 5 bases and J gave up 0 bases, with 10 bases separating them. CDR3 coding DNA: TGTGCCAGCAGCCGTGGACAGACTAACTATGGCTACACCTTC. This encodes CASSRGQTNYGYTF.

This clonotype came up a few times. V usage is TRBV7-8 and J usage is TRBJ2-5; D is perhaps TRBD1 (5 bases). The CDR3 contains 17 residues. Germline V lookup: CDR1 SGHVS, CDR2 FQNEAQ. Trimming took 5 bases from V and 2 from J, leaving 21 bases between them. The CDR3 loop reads CASSPLLGDGQQETQYF. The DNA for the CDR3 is TGTGCCAGCAGCCCACTGCTAGGGGATGGGCAGCAAGAGACCCAGTACTTC.

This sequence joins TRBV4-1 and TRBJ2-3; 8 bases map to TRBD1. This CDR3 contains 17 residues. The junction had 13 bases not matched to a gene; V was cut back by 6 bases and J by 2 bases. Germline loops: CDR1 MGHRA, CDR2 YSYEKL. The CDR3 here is CASSPTRRDRITDTQYF. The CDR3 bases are TGCGCCAGCAGTCCCACTCGCCGGGACAGGATCACAGATACGCAGTATTTT.